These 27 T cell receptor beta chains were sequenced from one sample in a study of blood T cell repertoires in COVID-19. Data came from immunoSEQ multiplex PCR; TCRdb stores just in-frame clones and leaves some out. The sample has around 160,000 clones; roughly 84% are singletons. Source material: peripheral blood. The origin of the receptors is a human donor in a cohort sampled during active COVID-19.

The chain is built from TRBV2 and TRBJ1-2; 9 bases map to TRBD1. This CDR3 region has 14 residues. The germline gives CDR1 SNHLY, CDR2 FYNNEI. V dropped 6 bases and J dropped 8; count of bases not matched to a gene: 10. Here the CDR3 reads CASSRDRESGGYTF. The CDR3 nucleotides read TGTGCCAGCAGCCGGGACAGGGAAAGCGGGGGCTACACCTTC.

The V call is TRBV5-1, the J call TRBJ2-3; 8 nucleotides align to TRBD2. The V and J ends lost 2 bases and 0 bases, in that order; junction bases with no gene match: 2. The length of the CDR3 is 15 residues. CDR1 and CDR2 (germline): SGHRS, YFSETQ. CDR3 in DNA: TGCGCCAGCAGCTTAGCGGGGGCTAGCACAGATACGCAGTATTTT. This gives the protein CASSLAGASTDTQYF.

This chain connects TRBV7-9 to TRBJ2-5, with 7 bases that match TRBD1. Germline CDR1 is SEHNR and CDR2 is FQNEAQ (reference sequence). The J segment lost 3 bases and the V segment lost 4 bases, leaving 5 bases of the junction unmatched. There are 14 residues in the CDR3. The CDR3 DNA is TGTGCCAGCAGCTCACCGGGGACAGAAGAGACCCAGTACTTC. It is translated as CASSSPGTEETQYF.

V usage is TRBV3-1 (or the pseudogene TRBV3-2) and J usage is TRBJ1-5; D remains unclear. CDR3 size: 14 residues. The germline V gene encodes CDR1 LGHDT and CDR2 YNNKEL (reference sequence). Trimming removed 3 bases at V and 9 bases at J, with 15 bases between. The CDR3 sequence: CASSHPEVGAPQHF. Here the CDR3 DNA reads TGTGCCAGCAGCCATCCGGAGGTCGGAGCGCCCCAGCATTTT.

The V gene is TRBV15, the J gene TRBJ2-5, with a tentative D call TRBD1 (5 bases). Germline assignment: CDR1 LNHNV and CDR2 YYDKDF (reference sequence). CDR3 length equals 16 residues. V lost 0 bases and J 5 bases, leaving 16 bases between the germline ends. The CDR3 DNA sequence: TGTGCCACCAGCAGAGATCCTGGCAGGGTACAGGAGACCCAGTACTTC. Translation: CATSRDPGRVQETQYF.

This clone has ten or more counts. CDR3: CASPPDRGTNQPQHF. The CDR3 DNA reads TGTGCCAGCCCGCCGGACAGGGGCACCAATCAGCCCCAGCATTTT. The V gene is TRBV28, the J gene TRBJ1-5; 9 nucleotides align to TRBD1. This CDR3 spans 15 amino acids. With 8 bases clipped from V and 3 bases from J, the junction kept 8 bases outside the gene matches. Germline CDR1 is MDHEN and CDR2 is SYDVKM.

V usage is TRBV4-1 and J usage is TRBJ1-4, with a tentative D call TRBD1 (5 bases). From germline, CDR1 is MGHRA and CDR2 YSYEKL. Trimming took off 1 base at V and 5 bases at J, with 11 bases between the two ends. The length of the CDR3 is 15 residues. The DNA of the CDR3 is TGCGCCAGCAGCCAAGGGCAGGGTATAAATGAAAAACTGTTTTTT. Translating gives CASSQGQGINEKLFF.

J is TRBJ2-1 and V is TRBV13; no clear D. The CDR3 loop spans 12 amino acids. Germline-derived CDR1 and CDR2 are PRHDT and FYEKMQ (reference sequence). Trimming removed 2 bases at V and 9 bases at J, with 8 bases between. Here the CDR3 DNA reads TGTGCCAGCAGCTTAAAACCGGGTGAGCAGTTCTTC. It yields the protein CASSLKPGEQFF.

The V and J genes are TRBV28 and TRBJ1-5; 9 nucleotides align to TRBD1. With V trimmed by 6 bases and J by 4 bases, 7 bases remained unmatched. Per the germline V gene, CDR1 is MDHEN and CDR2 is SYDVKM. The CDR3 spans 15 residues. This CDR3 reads CASSRLGTGNQPQHF. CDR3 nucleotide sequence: TGTGCCAGCAGCCGCCTCGGGACAGGGAATCAGCCCCAGCATTTT.

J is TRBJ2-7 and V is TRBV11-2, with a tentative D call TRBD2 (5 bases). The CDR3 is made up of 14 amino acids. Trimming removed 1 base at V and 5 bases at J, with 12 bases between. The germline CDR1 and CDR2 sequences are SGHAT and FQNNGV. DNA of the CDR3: TGTGCCAGCAGCTTAGCGGGTTTCGGGGACGAGCAGTACTTC. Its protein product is CASSLAGFGDEQYF.

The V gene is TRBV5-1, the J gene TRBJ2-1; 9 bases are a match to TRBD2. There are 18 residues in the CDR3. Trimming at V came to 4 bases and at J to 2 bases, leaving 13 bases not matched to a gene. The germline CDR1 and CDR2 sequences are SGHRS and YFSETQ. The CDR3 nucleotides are TGCGCCAGCAGCCCCTTAGCGGGGGCGGGAGGGGCCTACAATGAGCAGTTCTTC. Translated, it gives CASSPLAGAGGAYNEQFF.

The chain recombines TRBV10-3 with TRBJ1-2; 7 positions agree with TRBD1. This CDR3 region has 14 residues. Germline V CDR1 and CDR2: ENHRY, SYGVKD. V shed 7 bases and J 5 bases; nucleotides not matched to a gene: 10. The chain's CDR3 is CAITRQGGDYGYTF. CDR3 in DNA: TGTGCCATCACCAGACAGGGAGGAGATTATGGCTACACCTTC.

The CDR3: CASSYQPGGLGDTQYF. CDR3 in DNA: TGTGCCAGCAGCTATCAGCCGGGGGGGCTCGGAGATACGCAGTATTTT. The chain is built from TRBV11-3 and TRBJ2-3, with 8 bases identical to TRBD2. The V and J ends lost 4 bases and 5 bases, in that order; junction bases with no gene match: 11. Looked up from germline, CDR1 is SGHNT and CDR2 is YENEEA. The CDR3 contains 16 residues.

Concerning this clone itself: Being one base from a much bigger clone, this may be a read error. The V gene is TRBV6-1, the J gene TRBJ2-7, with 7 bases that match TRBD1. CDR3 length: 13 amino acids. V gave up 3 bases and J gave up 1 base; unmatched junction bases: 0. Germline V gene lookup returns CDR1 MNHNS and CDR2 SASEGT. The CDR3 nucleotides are TGTGCCAGCAGTGAGGACAGGTCCTACGAGCAGTACTTC. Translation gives CASSEDRSYEQYF.

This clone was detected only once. The CDR3 is CASKGSETQYF. CDR3 bases: TGTGCCAGCAAGGGGTCAGAGACCCAGTACTTC. V is TRBV2 and J is TRBJ2-5; perhaps TRBD1 as D (5 bases). Looked up from germline, CDR1 is SNHLY and CDR2 is FYNNEI. The germline V and J ends were trimmed by 7 bases and 4 bases, with 7 bases remaining between them. This CDR3 comprises 11 residues.

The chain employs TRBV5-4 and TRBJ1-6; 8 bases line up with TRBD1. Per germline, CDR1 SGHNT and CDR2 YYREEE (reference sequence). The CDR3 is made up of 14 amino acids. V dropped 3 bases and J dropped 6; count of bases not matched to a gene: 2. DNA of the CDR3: TGTGCCAGCAGCTCACAGGGGGGTAATTCACCCCTCCACTTT. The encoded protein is CASSSQGGNSPLHF. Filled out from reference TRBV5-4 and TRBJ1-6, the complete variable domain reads ETGVTQSPTHLIKTRGQQVTLRCSSQSGHNTVSWYQQALGQGPQFIFQYYREEENGRGNFPPRFSGLQFPNYSSELNVNALELDDSALYLCASSSQGGNSPLHFGNGTRLTVT.

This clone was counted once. The CDR3 protein is CASSRYGTSTDTQYF. CDR3 coding DNA: TGTGCCAGCAGCCGTTATGGGACAAGCACAGATACGCAGTATTTT. The chain joins TRBV7-2 to TRBJ2-3, with D perhaps TRBD1 (6 bases). Trimming removed 5 bases at V and 0 bases at J, with 12 bases between. CDR1 is SGHTA and CDR2 is FQGNSA in the germline V gene. The CDR3 is 15 residues long. Together with reference TRBV7-2 and TRBJ2-3, the CDR3 gives the full variable domain: GAGVSQSPSNKVTEKGKDVELRCDPISGHTALYWYRQSLGQGLEFLIYFQGNSAPDKSGLPSDRFSAERTGGSVSTLTIQRTQQEDSAVYLCASSRYGTSTDTQYFGPGTRLTVL.

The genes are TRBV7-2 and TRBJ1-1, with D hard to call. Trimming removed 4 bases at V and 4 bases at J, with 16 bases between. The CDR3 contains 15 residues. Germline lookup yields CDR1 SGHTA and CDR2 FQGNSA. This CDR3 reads CASSSRPRISTEAFF. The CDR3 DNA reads TGTGCCAGCAGCTCCCGACCGAGGATCTCCACTGAAGCTTTCTTT.

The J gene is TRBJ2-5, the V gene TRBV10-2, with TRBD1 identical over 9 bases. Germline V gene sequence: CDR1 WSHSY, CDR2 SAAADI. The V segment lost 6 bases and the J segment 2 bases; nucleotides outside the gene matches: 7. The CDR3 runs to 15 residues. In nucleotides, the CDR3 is TGCGCCAGCAGCGCCCCGGGACAGGGACAAGAGACCCAGTACTTC. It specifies CASSAPGQGQETQYF.

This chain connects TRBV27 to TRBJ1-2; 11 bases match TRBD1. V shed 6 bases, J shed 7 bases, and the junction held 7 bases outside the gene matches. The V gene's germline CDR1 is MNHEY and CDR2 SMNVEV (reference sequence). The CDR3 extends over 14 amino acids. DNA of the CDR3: TGTGCCAGCAGGGACGGACAGGGGGCAGGTGGCTACACCTTC. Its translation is CASRDGQGAGGYTF.

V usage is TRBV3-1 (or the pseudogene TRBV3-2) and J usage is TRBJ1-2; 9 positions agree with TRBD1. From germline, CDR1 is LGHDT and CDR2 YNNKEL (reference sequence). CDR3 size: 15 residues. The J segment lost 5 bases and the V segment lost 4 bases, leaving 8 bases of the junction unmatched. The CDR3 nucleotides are TGTGCCAGCAGCCCTGCCGGGACAGGGAATTATGGCTACACCTTC. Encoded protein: CASSPAGTGNYGYTF.

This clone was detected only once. The CDR3, as DNA: TGCGCCAGCAGCTTGGACAGGGGGACTGAAGCTTTCTTT. It is translated as CASSLDRGTEAFF. This sequence joins TRBV5-1 and TRBJ1-1, with TRBD1 matching over 8 bases. CDR1 and CDR2 from the germline V gene are SGHRS and YFSETQ. V dropped 0 bases and J dropped 5; count of bases not matched to a gene: 0. The CDR3 is 13 amino acids.

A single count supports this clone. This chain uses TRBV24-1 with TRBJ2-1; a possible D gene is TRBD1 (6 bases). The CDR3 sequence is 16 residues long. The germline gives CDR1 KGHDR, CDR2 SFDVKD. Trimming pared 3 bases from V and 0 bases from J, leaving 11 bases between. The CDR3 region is CATSDPQGNSYNEQFF. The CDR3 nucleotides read TGTGCCACCAGTGATCCACAGGGAAACTCCTACAATGAGCAGTTCTTC.

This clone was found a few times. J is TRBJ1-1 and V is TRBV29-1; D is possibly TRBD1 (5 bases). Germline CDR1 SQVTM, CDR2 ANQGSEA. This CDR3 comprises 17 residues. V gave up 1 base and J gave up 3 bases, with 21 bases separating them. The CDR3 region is CSVEARRSGRMDTEAFF. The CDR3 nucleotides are TGCAGCGTTGAAGCGAGGAGGTCAGGGAGGATGGACACTGAAGCTTTCTTT.

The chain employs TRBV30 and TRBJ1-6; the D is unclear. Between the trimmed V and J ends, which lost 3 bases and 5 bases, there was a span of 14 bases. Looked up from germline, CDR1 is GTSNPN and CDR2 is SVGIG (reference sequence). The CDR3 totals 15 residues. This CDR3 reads CAWSPLERDNSPLHF. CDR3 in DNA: TGTGCCTGGAGCCCGCTTGAGCGGGATAATTCACCCCTCCACTTT.

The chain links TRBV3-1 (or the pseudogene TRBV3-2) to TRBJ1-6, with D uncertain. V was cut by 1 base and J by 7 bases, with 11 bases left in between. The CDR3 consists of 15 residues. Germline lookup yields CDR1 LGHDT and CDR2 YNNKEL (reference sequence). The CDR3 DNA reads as TGTGCCAGCAGCCAAGCCAGGTCGCAGAATTCACCCCTCCACTTT. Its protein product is CASSQARSQNSPLHF.

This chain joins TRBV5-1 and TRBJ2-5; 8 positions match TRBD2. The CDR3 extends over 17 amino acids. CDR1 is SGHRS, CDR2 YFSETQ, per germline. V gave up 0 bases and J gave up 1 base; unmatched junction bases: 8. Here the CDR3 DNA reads TGCGCCAGCAGCTTGGCCGGGGGGGCGAGCCCCCAAGAGACCCAGTACTTC. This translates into CASSLAGGASPQETQYF.